The present T cell receptor beta chain was sequenced within a study of beta chain features in type 1 diabetes. Study-level findings and limits: Fewer junction insertions and more nucleotide deletions appeared in type 1 diabetes patients. Across all four CD4+ subsets, people with type 1 diabetes showed modestly shorter TCRB CDR3s.

This clone appeared a few times. What it recognizes is unknown. Trimming cost V 0 bases and J 7 bases, with 3 bases left between them. The CDR3 is 12 residues long. The germline V gene has CDR1 MGHRA and CDR2 YSYEKL. Investigators reverse transcribed all isolated RNA, so they sequenced expressed TCRB transcripts. The method was immunoSEQ multiplex PCR; TCRdb's version includes in-frame clones alone and lacks a portion of them. Of almost 350,000 clones in the sample, around 20% were seen once. Researchers reported sorting CD4+ naive, central memory, regulatory and stem cell-like memory cells via CD45RO/CCR7/CD25/CD127/CD95/CD27.

The chain recombines TRBV4-1 with TRBJ2-2; D gene ambiguous. The source is a woman under 30 in good health. Sequenced material: naive CD4+ T cells from blood. CDR3 residues: CASSQDHGELFF. DNA of the CDR3: TGCGCCAGCAGCCAAGACCACGGGGAGCTGTTTTTT.